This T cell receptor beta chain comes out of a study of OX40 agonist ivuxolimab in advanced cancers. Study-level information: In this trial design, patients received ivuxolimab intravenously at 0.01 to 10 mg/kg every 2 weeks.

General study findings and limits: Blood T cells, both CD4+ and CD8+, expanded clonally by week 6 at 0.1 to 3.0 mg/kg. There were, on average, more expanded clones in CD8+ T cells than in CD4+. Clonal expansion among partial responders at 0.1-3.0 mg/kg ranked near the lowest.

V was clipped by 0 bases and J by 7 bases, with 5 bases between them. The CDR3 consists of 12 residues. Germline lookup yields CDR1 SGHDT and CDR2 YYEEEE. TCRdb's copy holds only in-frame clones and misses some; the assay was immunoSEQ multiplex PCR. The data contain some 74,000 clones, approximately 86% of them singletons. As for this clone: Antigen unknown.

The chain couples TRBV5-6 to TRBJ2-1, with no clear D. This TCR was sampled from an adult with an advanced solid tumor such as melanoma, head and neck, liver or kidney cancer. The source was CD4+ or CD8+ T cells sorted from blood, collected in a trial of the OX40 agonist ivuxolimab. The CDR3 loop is CASSLGVNEQFF. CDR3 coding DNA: TGTGCCAGCAGCTTGGGGGTAAATGAGCAGTTCTTC.